The present entry profiles one T cell receptor (beta chain) with its context. The antigen is undetermined. This CDR3 comprises 15 residues. V was cut by 3 bases and J by 1 base, with 13 bases left in between. Germline CDR1 reads SGHDT; CDR2 reads YYEEEE. This sample is part of a study of T cell responses to AZD1222 COVID-19 vaccine. The repertoire was sequenced with immunoSEQ multiplex PCR; TCRdb's copy has only in-frame clones and lacks some. The sample carries about 59,000 clones, roughly 87% recorded once. Study results and limitations: Close to half of spike-specific TCRs reportedly recognize unmutated variant regions.

The receptor was derived from an adult who received the AZD1222 COVID-19 vaccine. This chain uses TRBV5-6 with TRBJ1-1; maybe TRBD1 (5 bases). The sequences come from peripheral blood, collected 28 days after the second AZD1222 dose. The CDR3 sequence is CASSSGTDWNTEAFF. The CDR3 region has the DNA TGTGCCAGCAGCTCGGGGACTGATTGGAACACTGAAGCTTTCTTT.